The subject of this entry is one T cell receptor (beta chain). No antigen is known for it. This sample is part of a study of lymphopenia after photon versus proton radiotherapy. The CDR3 sequence is 16 residues long. Germline V lookup: CDR1 MDHEN, CDR2 SYDVKM. J gave up 8 bases and V 2 bases, and 10 bases lay outside the gene matches. Sequencing used immunoSEQ multiplex PCR; TCRdb keeps in-frame clones, though not all of them. This sample has about 30,000 clones, with 94% found just once. Study observations and caveats: Photon-treated patients lost naive T cells and TCR diversity; proton-treated stayed stable. Post-nadir diversity loss with photons came from oligoclonal expansion, particularly CD8+ Temra cells. Better survival with proton therapy was suggested as possible, not demonstrated.

This sequence was found in a woman aged 45-59 years with cholangiocarcinoma. Sequencing was performed on peripheral blood, taken from a patient treated with photon-based radiotherapy. V and J are TRBV28 and TRBJ1-2; TRBD1 agrees at 11 bases. CDR3 residues: CASSLGTGTGGWGYTF. CDR3 nucleotides: TGTGCCAGCAGTTTAGGCACCGGGACAGGGGGTTGGGGCTACACCTTC.